This T cell receptor beta chain came from a study of PD-1 blockade in mismatch repair-deficient tumors. In the study overall: Patients had around 11 mismatch repair-deficient cancer types, all previously treated and progressing.

Assay: immunoSEQ multiplex PCR; the TCRdb copy retains only in-frame clones and omits some. The table records some 100,000 clones, 82% of them present only once. Germline V gives CDR1 SGHVS, CDR2 FQNEAQ. The V end lost 0 bases, the J end lost 10 bases, and 12 bases lay between the germline ends. The CDR3 is 13 residues long. The V call is TRBV7-8, the J call TRBJ1-1; D ambiguous. The receptor's source is an adult with mismatch repair-deficient cancer. The sequencing here drew on peripheral blood, taken roughly 35 weeks after starting pembrolizumab. For the CDR3, the DNA is TGTGCCAGCAGCTTAGCCCCCGGGCCTTTAGCTTTCTTT. Protein sequence: CASSLAPGPLAFF.